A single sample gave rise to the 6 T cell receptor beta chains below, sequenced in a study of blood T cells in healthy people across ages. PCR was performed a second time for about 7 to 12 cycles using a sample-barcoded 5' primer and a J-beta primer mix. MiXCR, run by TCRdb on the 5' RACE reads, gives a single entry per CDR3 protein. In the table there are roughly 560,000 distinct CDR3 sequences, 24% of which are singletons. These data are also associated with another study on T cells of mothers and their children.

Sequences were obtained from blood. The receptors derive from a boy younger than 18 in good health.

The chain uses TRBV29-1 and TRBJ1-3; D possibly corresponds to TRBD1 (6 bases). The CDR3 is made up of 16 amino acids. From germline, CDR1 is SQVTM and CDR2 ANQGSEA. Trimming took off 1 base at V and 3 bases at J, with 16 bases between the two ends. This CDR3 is CSVEVDTGMIGNTIYF. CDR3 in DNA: TGCAGCGTTGAAGTGGATACAGGGATGATTGGAAACACCATATATTTT.

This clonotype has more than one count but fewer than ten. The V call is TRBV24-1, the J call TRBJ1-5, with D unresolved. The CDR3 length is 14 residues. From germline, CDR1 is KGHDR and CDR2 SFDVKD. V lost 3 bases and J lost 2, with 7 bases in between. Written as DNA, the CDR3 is TGTGCCACCAGTGATAGTTGGGGCAATCAGCCCCAGCATTTT. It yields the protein CATSDSWGNQPQHF.

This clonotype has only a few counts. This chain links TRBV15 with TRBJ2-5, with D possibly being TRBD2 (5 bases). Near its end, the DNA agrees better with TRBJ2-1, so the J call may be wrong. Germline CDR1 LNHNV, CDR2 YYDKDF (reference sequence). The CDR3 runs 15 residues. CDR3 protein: CATSRTRGFGGEQFF. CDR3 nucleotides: TGTGCCACCAGCAGAACACGAGGCTTCGGAGGTGAGCAGTTCTTC.

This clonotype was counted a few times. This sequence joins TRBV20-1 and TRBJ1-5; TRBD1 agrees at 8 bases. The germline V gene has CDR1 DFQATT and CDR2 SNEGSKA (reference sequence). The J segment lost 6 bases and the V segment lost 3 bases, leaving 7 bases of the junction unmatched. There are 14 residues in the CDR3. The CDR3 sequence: CSARDRAGSQPQHF. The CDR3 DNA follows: TGCAGTGCTAGGGACAGGGCTGGTAGTCAGCCCCAGCATTTT.

The CDR3 reads CAVREGTYEQYF. CDR3 DNA: TGTGCCGTTCGGGAGGGAACCTACGAGCAGTACTTC. V gene TRBV28 combines with J gene TRBJ2-7; 8 positions match TRBD2. Germline CDR1 reads MDHEN; CDR2 reads SYDVKM. This CDR3 comprises 12 residues. The V gene end was trimmed by 11 bases and the J gene end by 2 bases; junction bases not matched to a gene: 5.

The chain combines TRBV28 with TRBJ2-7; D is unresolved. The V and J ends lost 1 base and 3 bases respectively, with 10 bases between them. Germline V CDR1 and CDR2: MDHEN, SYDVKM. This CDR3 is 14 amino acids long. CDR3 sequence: CASSLLPQLYEQYF. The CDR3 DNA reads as TGTGCCAGCAGTTTATTACCACAGCTCTACGAGCAGTACTTC. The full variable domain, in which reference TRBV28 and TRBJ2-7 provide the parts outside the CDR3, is DVKVTQSSRYLVKRTGEKVFLECVQDMDHENMFWYRQDPGLGLRLIYFSYDVKMKEKGDIPEGYSVSREKKERFSLILESASTNQTSMYLCASSLLPQLYEQYFGPGTRLTVT.